What follows describes a single T cell receptor (beta chain). Its ends do not fully match the called genes, so a read error is possible. This sample stems from a study of cytomegalovirus exposure and HLA in healthy donors. Study-wide context: Across almost 400 genotyped donors, about 86% landed in the Caucasian-associated ancestry cluster.

Germline V CDR1 and CDR2: SEHNR, FQNEAQ (reference sequence). The CDR3 sequence is 15 residues long. 60 Vbeta and 13 Jbeta primers were used in PCR. How the authors handled the data: Later analysis identified 80 million to 90 million unique TCR beta chains, approximately 11 million shared. Assay: immunoSEQ multiplex PCR; the TCRdb copy retains only in-frame clones and omits some. V and J calls plus clone size are reproduced from that table; the DNA served to infer D and trimming. Of approximately 100,000 clones in the sample, 70% to 85% are singletons; the top ten hold less than 1.5%. The gene calls are TRBV7-9 and TRBJ1-4, with D possibly matching TRBD1 (6 bases). Sequencing used PBMCs. This TCR was recovered from a woman between 18 and 29 years old in good health and CMV-seronegative. Here the CDR3 DNA reads TGTTCCAGCAGCTTAGTCAGGGGCGGTAATGAAAAACTGTTTTTT. Protein: CSSSLVRGGNEKLFF.